The rows below give T cell receptor beta chains drawn from one sample of a study of blood T cell repertoires in COVID-19. Sequencing was performed with immunoSEQ multiplex PCR; in TCRdb, only in-frame clones are kept and a portion is missing. Of 200,000 to 250,000 clones listed, roughly 81% are singletons. Sequenced material: peripheral blood. The receptors were sampled from a man aged 40-50 years with acute or convalescent COVID-19. Both conserved end residues are part of each CDR3. D genes are given only for firm matches. Some rows have no size entry. The others give once, few or many, or a class for an expanded clone.

TRBV24-1	.	TRBD1	TRBJ1-2	CATSDPRTGRTYGYTF	TGTGCCACCAGTGATCCCCGGACAGGGAGGACTTATGGCTACACCTTC
TRBV9	.	TRBD1	TRBJ2-3	CASSVGDRGDTQYF	TGTGCCAGCAGCGTAGGGGACAGGGGAGATACGCAGTATTTT
TRBV13	.	.	TRBJ2-4	CASSPGRPGDKNIQYF	TGTGCCAGCAGCCCCGGTAGGCCCGGGGACAAAAACATTCAGTACTTC
TRBV7-9	.	TRBD2	TRBJ2-1	CASSRASGGAGEQFF	TGTGCCAGCAGCCGGGCTAGCGGGGGGGCCGGAGAGCAGTTCTTC
TRBV7-6	.	.	TRBJ2-1	CASNPQIQLGHEQFF	TGTGCCAGCAACCCCCAGATTCAGCTAGGTCATGAGCAGTTCTTC
TRBV2	.	TRBD1	TRBJ2-2	CASTVGTGGFTGELFF	TGTGCCAGCACCGTGGGGACAGGGGGGTTCACCGGGGAGCTGTTTTTT
TRBV4-1	.	.	TRBJ2-5	CASSQKWGLRETQYF	TGCGCCAGCAGCCAAAAGTGGGGCCTGAGGGAGACCCAGTACTTC
TRBV12-5	.	.	TRBJ2-7	CASATLYEQYF	TGTGCTAGTGCTACCTTATACGAGCAGTACTTC
TRBV3-1/TRBV3-2	.	.	TRBJ1-6	CASSQDRQNNSPLHF	TGTGCCAGCAGCCAAGATAGACAGAATAATTCACCCCTCCACTTT
TRBV9	.	TRBD2	TRBJ2-7	CASSVSGGAQDEQYF	TGTGCCAGCAGCGTGAGCGGGGGGGCCCAGGACGAGCAGTACTTC
TRBV28	.	.	TRBJ1-2	CASRQSGVTYGYTF	TGTGCCAGCAGACAATCGGGGGTGACCTATGGCTACACCTTC
TRBV6-5	.	.	TRBJ1-6	CASSRGYDSPLHF	TGTGCCAGCAGCCGGGGTTATGATTCACCCCTCCACTTT
TRBV6-2/TRBV6-3	.	TRBD1	TRBJ1-1	CASRPSTGMLSEAFF	TGTGCCAGCAGACCTTCGACAGGGATGTTGTCTGAAGCTTTCTTT
TRBV5-6	.	TRBD1	TRBJ2-2	CASSPGTGRTGELFF	TGTGCCAGCAGCCCGGGGACAGGGCGGACCGGGGAGCTGTTTTTT
TRBV10-3	.	.	TRBJ2-6	CATFSGQSGANVLTF	TGTGCCACGTTCTCAGGGCAGTCTGGGGCCAACGTCCTGACTTTC
TRBV5-6	.	.	TRBJ2-7	CASSLSQAEQYF	TGTGCCAGCAGCTTGTCCCAGGCCGAGCAGTACTTC
TRBV28	.	.	TRBJ1-4	CASSFLSSGAHEKLFF	TGTGCCAGCAGTTTTCTAAGTTCAGGGGCGCATGAAAAACTGTTTTTT
TRBV9	.	TRBD1	TRBJ1-4	CASSLSGTGNEKLFF	TGTGCCAGCAGCCTTTCCGGGACAGGTAATGAAAAACTGTTTTTT
TRBV7-8	few	TRBD1	TRBJ1-5	CASTHPDPPTGDNQPQHF	TGTGCCAGCACCCATCCTGACCCCCCTACAGGGGACAATCAGCCCCAGCATTTT
TRBV3-1/TRBV3-2	.	TRBD2	TRBJ2-3	CASSQTPGLAVDTQYF	TGTGCCAGCAGCCAGACCCCGGGACTAGCGGTAGATACGCAGTATTTT
TRBV19	.	TRBD1	TRBJ1-1	CASSPGWTGVEAFF	TGTGCCAGTAGCCCCGGCTGGACAGGGGTTGAAGCTTTCTTT
TRBV7-9	.	.	TRBJ2-7	CASSSMTGPYSYEQYF	TGTGCCAGCAGCTCTATGACAGGTCCTTACTCCTACGAGCAGTACTTC
TRBV5-7	.	.	TRBJ1-2	CASSIGEKEGYGYTF	TGTGCCAGCAGCATCGGGGAAAAAGAGGGCTATGGCTACACCTTC
TRBV5-4	.	TRBD2	TRBJ2-1	CASSTPGTIKIDEQFF	TGTGCCAGCAGCACCCCCGGGACTATCAAAATCGATGAGCAGTTCTTC
TRBV3-1/TRBV3-2	.	TRBD2	TRBJ2-1	CASSQSVLAGGHEQFF	TGTGCCAGCAGCCAATCGGTCCTAGCGGGGGGCCATGAGCAGTTCTTC
TRBV11-2	once	.	TRBJ1-5	CASSEQGKSNQPQHF	TGTGCCAGCAGCGAGCAGGGGAAGAGCAATCAGCCCCAGCATTTT
TRBV3-1/TRBV3-2	.	.	TRBJ1-4	CASSQATGRNEKLFF	TGTGCCAGCAGCCAAGCAACAGGGAGAAATGAAAAACTGTTTTTT
TRBV7-9	few	.	TRBJ2-2	CASSSSVHTGELFF	TGTGCCAGCAGCTCCTCAGTACACACCGGGGAGCTGTTTTTT
TRBV19	.	.	TRBJ1-2	CASSIVYGYTF	TGTGCCAGTAGTATCGTGTATGGCTACACCTTC
TRBV5-1	.	.	TRBJ1-6	CASSPQTGFASPLHF	TGCGCCAGCAGCCCCCAAACAGGGTTTGCTTCACCCCTCCACTTT
TRBV6-5	.	.	TRBJ1-2	CASRQGEDGYTF	TGTGCCAGCAGACAGGGAGAGGATGGCTACACCTTC
TRBV25-1	.	.	TRBJ1-4	CASSETGPTNEKLFF	TGTGCCAGCAGTGAAACAGGGCCAACTAATGAAAAACTGTTTTTT
TRBV19	.	.	TRBJ1-5	CASSMGDNSNQPQHF	TGTGCCAGTAGTATGGGGGACAATAGCAATCAGCCCCAGCATTTT
TRBV6-1	few	.	TRBJ1-1	CASSEAQYLMNTEAFF	TGTGCCAGCAGTGAGGCACAGTACCTCATGAACACTGAAGCTTTCTTT
TRBV6-5	once	.	TRBJ1-2	CASSPETRRGYTF	TGTGCCAGCAGTCCGGAGACCCGGCGGGGCTACACCTTC
TRBV2	.	TRBD1	TRBJ1-5	CASTGTGDIQPQHF	TGTGCCAGCACCGGGACAGGGGATATTCAGCCCCAGCATTTT
TRBV2	.	.	TRBJ1-5	CASSDNRQGLSQPQHF	TGTGCCAGCAGTGACAACCGCCAGGGTCTGAGTCAGCCCCAGCATTTT
TRBV4-1	.	TRBD2	TRBJ2-5	CASSPVAGGHQETQYF	TGCGCCAGCAGCCCCGTGGCGGGGGGGCATCAAGAGACCCAGTACTTC
TRBV7-2	.	.	TRBJ1-6	CASSLRRADSPLHF	TGTGCCAGCAGCTTACGGAGGGCTGATTCACCCCTCCACTTT
TRBV27	.	TRBD2	TRBJ2-1	CASSRTGGLFGEQFF	TGTGCCAGCAGTAGGACGGGGGGGCTTTTCGGTGAGCAGTTCTTC
TRBV9	.	TRBD1	TRBJ1-2	CASSVVGQPLPRGYTF	TGTGCCAGCAGCGTGGTGGGACAGCCCCTCCCTAGAGGCTACACCTTC
TRBV27	.	TRBD1	TRBJ1-4	CASSSGQGWEKLFF	TGTGCCAGCAGTTCAGGACAGGGATGGGAAAAACTGTTTTTT
TRBV6-1	.	TRBD1	TRBJ2-1	CASSASGTGGPYNEQFF	TGTGCCAGCAGTGCCTCCGGGACAGGGGGTCCCTACAATGAGCAGTTCTTC
TRBV11-1	few	.	TRBJ1-2	CASSKDVRGDGYTF	TGTGCCAGCAGTAAAGACGTCAGGGGCGACGGCTACACCTTC
TRBV6-6	.	.	TRBJ1-6	CASSYGQAEESPLHF	TGTGCCAGCAGTTACGGTCAGGCGGAGGAATCACCCCTCCACTTT
TRBV9	.	TRBD2	TRBJ2-2	CASSPRLAGLLGELFF	TGTGCCAGCAGCCCACGACTAGCGGGTCTACTCGGGGAGCTGTTTTTT
TRBV6-5	.	.	TRBJ1-2	CASTPGWSYGYTF	TGTGCCAGCACTCCTGGGTGGAGCTATGGCTACACCTTC
TRBV3-1/TRBV3-2	.	.	TRBJ2-5	CASSQDSGTAYQETQYF	TGTGCCAGCAGCCAAGATAGCGGGACAGCGTACCAAGAGACCCAGTACTTC
TRBV5-1	few	TRBD1	TRBJ1-2	CASSLTGDGGYTF	TGCGCCAGCAGCTTAACAGGGGATGGGGGCTACACCTTC
TRBV9	.	.	TRBJ1-6	CASSLENSPLHF	TGTGCCAGCAGCCTTGAGAATTCACCCCTCCACTTT
TRBV12-3/TRBV12-4	.	.	TRBJ1-1	CASTRALTEAFF	TGTGCCAGCACCAGGGCCCTCACTGAAGCTTTCTTT
TRBV30	.	TRBD1	TRBJ1-2	CAWNAGTGGGYTF	TGTGCCTGGAACGCGGGGACAGGGGGCGGCTACACCTTC
TRBV25-1	.	.	TRBJ1-1	CASSLHSNTEAFF	TGTGCCAGCAGTCTCCACAGTAACACTGAAGCTTTCTTT